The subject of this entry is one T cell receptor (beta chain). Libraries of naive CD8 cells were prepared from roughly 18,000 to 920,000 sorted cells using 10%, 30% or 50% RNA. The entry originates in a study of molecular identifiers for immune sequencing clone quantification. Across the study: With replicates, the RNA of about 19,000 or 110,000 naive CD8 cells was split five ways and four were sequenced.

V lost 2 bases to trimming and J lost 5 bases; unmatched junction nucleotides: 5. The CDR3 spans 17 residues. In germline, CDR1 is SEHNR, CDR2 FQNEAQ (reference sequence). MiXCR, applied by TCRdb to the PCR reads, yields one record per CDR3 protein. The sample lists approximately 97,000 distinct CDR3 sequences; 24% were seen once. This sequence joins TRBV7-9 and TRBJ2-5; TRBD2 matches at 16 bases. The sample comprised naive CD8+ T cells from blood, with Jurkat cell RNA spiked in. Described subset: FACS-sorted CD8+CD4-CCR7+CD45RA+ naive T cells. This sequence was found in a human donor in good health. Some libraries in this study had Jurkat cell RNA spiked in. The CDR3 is CASSLPPGLAGGETQYF. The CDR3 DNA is TGTGCCAGCAGCTTACCTCCGGGACTAGCGGGAGGGGAGACCCAGTACTTC.